This is a list of T cell receptor beta chains from one sample in a study of cytomegalovirus exposure and HLA in healthy donors. TCRdb's copy holds only in-frame clones and misses some; the assay was immunoSEQ multiplex PCR. Counted here are about 130,000 clones, approximately 78% occurring once; the ten biggest clones make up roughly 10%. The sequenced sample consisted of PBMCs. These receptors all come from a man under 40 in good health and CMV-seropositive. CDR3s include the opening cysteine and the closing phenylalanine or tryptophan. A D gene is named only where the DNA matches it firmly. Size is omitted from some rows. Given values are once, few, many or a class for expanded clones.

V,D,size,J,DNA,CDR3
TRBV7-3,TRBD1,once,TRBJ1-5,TGTGCCAGCAGCTGGAGGGGGCATTATCAGCCCCAGCATTTT,CASSWRGHYQPQHF
TRBV19,.,.,TRBJ2-6,TGTGCCAGTACCGAGGGTCCTGGGGCCAACGTCCTGACTTTC,CASTEGPGANVLTF
TRBV29-1,.,.,TRBJ1-4,TGCAGCGTTGAAACTGTAAATGAAAAACTGTTTTTT,CSVETVNEKLFF
TRBV19,TRBD2,.,TRBJ2-1,TGTGCCAGTAGTAATAGCGGGAGGGCCTTCAATGAGCAGTTCTTC,CASSNSGRAFNEQFF
TRBV10-3,TRBD1,.,TRBJ2-6,TGTGCCATCAGTGAGAGGGCAGGGGGCACTGGGGCCAACGTCCTGACTTTC,CAISERAGGTGANVLTF
TRBV9,.,.,TRBJ1-3,TGTGCCAGCAGCGCCTCACGGGAGGGGAGGGGGAACACCATATATTTT,CASSASREGRGNTIYF
TRBV4-3,.,.,TRBJ2-2,TGCGCCAGCAGCCAAGATAACGGGAGAAACACCGGGGAGCTGTTTTTT,CASSQDNGRNTGELFF
TRBV25-1,TRBD1,.,TRBJ2-7,TGTGCCAGCAGTGCTACCGGGACAGGGATCCACGAGCAGTACTTC,CASSATGTGIHEQYF
TRBV28,.,.,TRBJ1-1,TGTGCCGCCCGAGAGGGGGGGAAAACTGAAGCTTTCTTT,CAAREGGKTEAFF
TRBV4-1,TRBD1,.,TRBJ1-1,TGCGCCAGCAGCCAAGATCGCGACAGGGGAGCTGAAGCTTTCTTT,CASSQDRDRGAEAFF
TRBV29-1,TRBD2,.,TRBJ2-1,TGCAGCGTCCCAGTAGGGGACTACCTCACAATCTTC,CSVPVGDYLTIF
TRBV5-5,.,.,TRBJ2-7,TGTGCCAGCAGCTTGAGGAGCTCCTACGAGCAGTACTTC,CASSLRSSYEQYF
TRBV12-5,TRBD1,.,TRBJ1-3,TGTGCTAGTGGGCCGGGACAGGGTCCTGGAAACACCATATATTTT,CASGPGQGPGNTIYF
TRBV4-1,.,few,TRBJ1-5,TGCGCCAGCAGTCCCGGACAGAACAATCAGCCCCAGCATTTT,CASSPGQNNQPQHF
TRBV7-3,TRBD1,.,TRBJ2-3,TGTGCCAGCAGCTTGGACAGGGGGCTGAGGGGCACAGATACGCAGTATTTT,CASSLDRGLRGTDTQYF
TRBV5-1,TRBD2,.,TRBJ2-7,TGCGCCAGCAGCTTCCGGGAGGAGGGCGAGCAGTACTTC,CASSFREEGEQYF
TRBV7-9,TRBD2,.,TRBJ2-1,TGTGCCAGCAGCCCCTGGGGGGAGGGGTACAATGAGCAGTTCTTC,CASSPWGEGYNEQFF
TRBV2,.,few,TRBJ2-1,TGTGCCAGCAGTGTTAGTCTGTTGACTGGGAGTAATGAGCAGTTCTTC,CASSVSLLTGSNEQFF
TRBV5-1,TRBD2,.,TRBJ2-6,TGCGCCAGCAGCCCGGATTTAACTAGCGGAACTAGCTCTGGGGCCAACGTCCTGACTTTC,CASSPDLTSGTSSGANVLTF
TRBV7-8,.,.,TRBJ2-1,TGTGCCAGCAGCTTCGGGGGTCATGAGCAGTTCTTC,CASSFGGHEQFF
TRBV6-5,.,.,TRBJ2-7,TGTGCCACCCACCGGTCGGGCTACGAGCAGTACTTC,CATHRSGYEQYF
TRBV4-1,.,.,TRBJ1-5,TGCGCCAGCAGCCAAGGTGTTCAGGCTGGGCAGCCCCAGCATTTT,CASSQGVQAGQPQHF
TRBV7-3,.,.,TRBJ1-1,TGTGCCAGCAGTTCTAGGGGCCTCACTGAAGCTTTCTTT,CASSSRGLTEAFF
TRBV9,.,.,TRBJ2-7,TGTGCCAGCAGCGCCGGTGCCGGCGAGCAGTACTTC,CASSAGAGEQYF
TRBV6-6,TRBD1,.,TRBJ2-7,TGTGCCAGCAGTGGGGACAGATACGAGCAGTACTTC,CASSGDRYEQYF
TRBV27,.,.,TRBJ2-7,TGTGCCAGCAGTTCATCCTACCGGGGGTACGAGCAGTACTTC,CASSSSYRGYEQYF
TRBV27,TRBD2,.,TRBJ2-7,TGTGCCAGCAGTTTAATTAGCGGGTTATACGAGCAGTACTTC,CASSLISGLYEQYF
TRBV7-9,TRBD2,.,TRBJ2-1,TGTGCCAGCAGCTCGACTAGCGGGAGGAGCAATGAGCAGTTCTTC,CASSSTSGRSNEQFF
TRBV18,TRBD1,.,TRBJ2-7,TGTGCCAGCTCACTAGCGACAGGGGGCGACGAGCAGTACTTC,CASSLATGGDEQYF
TRBV5-4,TRBD2,.,TRBJ2-1,TGTGCCAGCAGCTTTCCTAGCGGGATGTTCTACAATGAGCAGTTCTTC,CASSFPSGMFYNEQFF
TRBV2,TRBD2,.,TRBJ2-2,TGTGCCAGCAGGCGACTAGCGGAGACCGGGGAGCTGTTTTTT,CASRRLAETGELFF
TRBV28,.,once,TRBJ2-7,TGTGCCAGCAGCTACAGGACGGCCAACTACGAGCAGTACTTC,CASSYRTANYEQYF
TRBV27,.,.,TRBJ2-6,TGTGCCAGCAGTTTTCAGGGTCTACACTCTGGGGCCAACGTCCTGACTTTC,CASSFQGLHSGANVLTF
TRBV2,TRBD2,.,TRBJ2-5,TGTGCCAGCCGGACTAGCGGGAGACAAGAGACCCAGTACTTC,CASRTSGRQETQYF
TRBV7-2,TRBD2,.,TRBJ2-3,TGTGCCAGCAGTCCTCAGGGACTAGCGGGGGGAGTTACGCAGTATTTT,CASSPQGLAGGVTQYF
TRBV15,.,.,TRBJ1-2,TGTGCCACCAGCAGAGACCCAGGGGTTATGGGTGGCTACACCTTC,CATSRDPGVMGGYTF
TRBV25-1,.,.,TRBJ2-7,TGTGCCAGCAGTGTTCACGCGGCTGACGAGCAGTACTTC,CASSVHAADEQYF
TRBV27,TRBD1,few,TRBJ1-6,TGTGCCAGCAGTTTATGGGGACAGGGATTCTCGGACCATAATTCACCCCTCCACTTT,CASSLWGQGFSDHNSPLHF
TRBV12-5,.,.,TRBJ1-5,TGTGCTAGCGGTTCCCTCCTATTAACAGGATATCAGGGTTATCAGCCCCAGCATTTT,CASGSLLLTGYQGYQPQHF
TRBV5-1,.,.,TRBJ1-2,TGCGCCAGCAGCTTGTACAGCACTAACTATGGCTACACCTTC,CASSLYSTNYGYTF
TRBV29-1,TRBD2,.,TRBJ2-7,TGCAGCGTTGGACTAGCGGGAGGGTTCTACGAGCAGTACTTC,CSVGLAGGFYEQYF
TRBV11-2,TRBD2,.,TRBJ2-7,TGTGCCAGCAGCCGGACTAGCGGGAGGAACGAGCAGTACTTC,CASSRTSGRNEQYF
TRBV29-1,.,.,TRBJ2-2,TGCAGCGTTGCGAGGGCGCGGGACACCGGGGAGCTGTTTTTT,CSVARARDTGELFF
TRBV9,.,.,TRBJ1-1,TGTGCCAGCAGCGTAGCACGGGGGAACACTGAAGCTTTCTTT,CASSVARGNTEAFF
TRBV7-2,.,.,TRBJ2-7,TGTGCCAGCAGCTTAGTCTTCACGGGGACCTACGAGCAGTACTTC,CASSLVFTGTYEQYF
TRBV7-3,TRBD2,once,TRBJ2-5,TGTGCCAGCAGCATCGGACTAGCGGGATCAGAGACCCAGTACTTC,CASSIGLAGSETQYF
TRBV4-2,TRBD2,few,TRBJ2-1,TGTGCCAGCAGCGCGCAGCGGGAGGGGGGCAATGAGCAGTTCTTC,CASSAQREGGNEQFF
TRBV7-9,.,.,TRBJ2-7,TGTGCCAGCAGCTTAGCGTCCAGAGAGCGGTACTTC,CASSLASRERYF